Listed here are 12 T cell receptor beta chains from one sample, sequenced in a study of blood T cells in healthy people across ages. A second roughly 6 to 12 cycle PCR used barcoded and J-beta primers. Each CDR3 protein is one row after TCRdb ran MiXCR on the 5' RACE reads. The table has 650,000 to 700,000 distinct CDR3 sequences, about 30% seen once. Source material: blood. The source of these receptors is a woman older than 75 in good health.

This clonotype has only a few counts. The genes are TRBV6-5 and TRBJ1-5, with 9 bases that match TRBD1. CDR1 and CDR2 from the germline V gene are MNHEY and SVGAGI. V lost 5 bases and J lost 7; bases outside the gene matches: 12. The CDR3 sequence is 16 residues long. The CDR3 is CASSPRDRVWGQPQHF. Written as DNA, the CDR3 is TGTGCCAGCAGTCCCCGGGACAGGGTTTGGGGACAGCCCCAGCATTTT.

The chain recombines TRBV9 with TRBJ2-2, with D possibly called TRBD1 or TRBD2 (5 bases each). CDR3 length: 12 residues. Looked up from germline, CDR1 is SGDLS and CDR2 is YYNGEE. Between the trimmed V and J ends, which lost 7 bases and 6 bases, there was a span of 10 bases. CDR3 region: CASARGAGELFF. In DNA form, the CDR3 reads TGTGCCAGCGCGAGGGGTGCCGGGGAGCTGTTTTTT. The full variable domain, completed using reference TRBV9 and TRBJ2-2, is DSGVTQTPKHLITATGQRVTLRCSPRSGDLSVYWYQQSLDQGLQFLIQYYNGEERAKGNILERFSAQQFPDLHSELNLSSLELGDSALYFCASARGAGELFFGEGSRLTVL.

The chain is built from TRBV28 and TRBJ2-1; TRBD2 matches 8 bases. The J call is doubtful: the DNA matches TRBJ2-7 better. The length of the CDR3 is 16 residues. Germline assignment: CDR1 MDHEN and CDR2 SYDVKM. The CDR3 sequence: CASSQSTSVAHNEQYF. The DNA for the CDR3 is TGTGCCAGCAGTCAATCGACTAGCGTCGCGCACAATGAGCAGTACTTC.

This clonotype was counted ten times or more. The V call is TRBV7-8, the J call TRBJ2-6; weak D call: TRBD1 (6 bases). This CDR3 spans 16 amino acids. Germline CDR1 SGHVS, CDR2 FQNEAQ. Trimming took off 4 bases at V and 0 bases at J, with 10 bases between the two ends. In DNA, the CDR3 is TGTGCCAGCAGCTGGGGACAAAGCTCTGGGGCCAACGTCCTGACTTTC. Protein product: CASSWGQSSGANVLTF.

This rearrangement joins TRBV5-1 to TRBJ1-2, with D perhaps TRBD1 (5 bases). This CDR3 comprises 15 residues. In germline, CDR1 is SGHRS, CDR2 YFSETQ. V lost 2 bases and J lost 5, with 16 bases in between. Here the CDR3 DNA reads TGCGCCAGCAGCTTAGAGGGCCCGGGACCTTATGGCTACACCTTC. Translated, it gives CASSLEGPGPYGYTF.

This clonotype was seen repeatedly, ten times or more. The chain carries TRBV7-9 and TRBJ1-2; 8 positions match TRBD1. The trim removed 5 bases at V and 6 bases at J, leaving 17 bases unmatched. The germline gives CDR1 SEHNR, CDR2 FQNEAQ (reference sequence). This CDR3 spans 17 amino acids. CDR3 DNA: TGTGCCAGCAGCCCAGACTCCCTTACAGGGGGAAAGGATGGCTACACCTTC. This codes for CASSPDSLTGGKDGYTF.

This clonotype was recorded at least ten times. The chain employs TRBV5-1 and TRBJ1-1, with 7 positions matching TRBD1. This CDR3 is built from 17 residues. V dropped 0 bases and J dropped 1; count of bases not matched to a gene: 9. Germline loops: CDR1 SGHRS, CDR2 YFSETQ. CDR3: CASSLAQGRVGNTEAFF. CDR3 coding DNA: TGCGCCAGCAGCTTGGCACAGGGGCGGGTTGGGAACACTGAAGCTTTCTTT.

This clonotype was found a few times. A read error may produce the germline difference seen at one junction end. The chain joins TRBV7-7 to TRBJ2-5; 7 bases map to TRBD1. The CDR3 is made up of 16 amino acids. Looked up from germline, CDR1 is SSHAT and CDR2 is FNYEAQ (reference sequence). Here the CDR3 DNA reads TGTGCTAGCAGCCCCCGGGACAGCAGAAATTTAGAGACCCAGTACTTC. It is translated as CASSPRDSRNLETQYF.

The table lists this clonotype with a few counts. This chain connects TRBV2 to TRBJ1-4; D is uncertain. Trimming took 1 base from V and 8 from J, leaving 11 bases between them. Germline-derived CDR1 and CDR2 are SNHLY and FYNNEI. The CDR3 extends over 14 amino acids. The CDR3 sequence: CASSEEAVYEKLFF. The CDR3 DNA sequence: TGTGCCAGCAGTGAAGAGGCCGTCTACGAAAAACTGTTTTTT.

The table lists this clonotype with many counts. V and J are TRBV7-8 and TRBJ2-1; D is uncertain. The V gene lost 5 bases and the J gene lost 7 bases, with 15 bases spanning the gap. The CDR3 extends over 14 amino acids. Germline V gene sequence: CDR1 SGHVS, CDR2 FQNEAQ. CDR3 region: CASSPTPTYNEQFF. CDR3 DNA: TGTGCCAGCAGCCCCACCCCTACTTATAATGAGCAGTTCTTC.

The V call is TRBV28, the J call TRBJ1-1, with D maybe TRBD1 (6 bases). V was trimmed by 10 bases and J by 8 bases, leaving 11 bases between them. There are 10 residues in the CDR3. The germline V gene encodes CDR1 MDHEN and CDR2 SYDVKM. The CDR3 here is CATLGGEAFF. DNA for the CDR3: TGTGCCACCCTAGGGGGGGAAGCTTTCTTT.

The chain has TRBV6-5 and TRBJ2-5; 7 bases match TRBD2. Trimming at V came to 2 bases and at J to 3 bases, leaving 3 bases not matched to a gene. The CDR3 contains 14 residues. CDR1 is MNHEY and CDR2 is SVGAGI in the germline V gene. The DNA of the CDR3 is TGTGCCAGCAGTTACCGGCTAGCGGAAGAGACCCAGTACTTC. Amino acids: CASSYRLAEETQYF.